Shown below are 8 T cell receptor beta chains from a single sample sequenced in a study of blood T cells in healthy people across ages. It was with a sample-barcoded 5' primer and a J-beta primer mix that a second PCR of roughly 6 to 12 cycles was run. MiXCR, applied by TCRdb to the 5' RACE reads, yields one record per CDR3 protein. The data show hundreds of thousands of distinct CDR3 sequences, roughly 46% seen once. Input material: blood. The receptor source for this set is a man older than 75 in good health.

The J gene is TRBJ2-3, the V gene TRBV20-1, with 8 nucleotides matching TRBD1. Germline V gives CDR1 DFQATT, CDR2 SNEGSKA (reference sequence). V gave up 6 bases and J gave up 1 base; unmatched junction bases: 12. The CDR3 runs 16 residues. The CDR3 bases are TGCAGTGCAAAGCCCGCAGGGGGCCAACGCACAGATACGCAGTATTTT. Protein product: CSAKPAGGQRTDTQYF.

The chain couples TRBV5-1 to TRBJ1-4; a possible D gene is TRBD1 (6 bases). The germline V and J ends were trimmed by 0 bases and 0 bases, with 12 bases remaining between them. The germline gives CDR1 SGHRS, CDR2 YFSETQ. This CDR3 comprises 17 residues. CDR3: CASSLDLGATTNEKLFF. As DNA, the CDR3 is TGCGCCAGCAGCTTGGATTTGGGGGCGACAACTAATGAAAAACTGTTTTTT.

The genes are TRBV20-1 and TRBJ2-1; D is uncertain. Germline CDR1 reads DFQATT; CDR2 reads SNEGSKA (reference sequence). The CDR3 spans 14 residues. Deletions cut 3 bases from V and 0 bases from J, with 9 bases between. CDR3 region: CSASLQSSYNEQFF. CDR3 nucleotide sequence: TGCAGTGCTAGCCTACAGAGCTCCTACAATGAGCAGTTCTTC.

The chain joins TRBV29-1 to TRBJ2-5; TRBD2 might be the D (5 bases). Germline lookup yields CDR1 SQVTM and CDR2 ANQGSEA. Between the trimmed V and J ends, which lost 0 bases and 11 bases, there was a span of 16 bases. This CDR3 comprises 13 residues. The CDR3 coding sequence is TGCAGCGTTGAAGACGGGATCTACAATGAGCAGTACTTC. The encoded protein is CSVEDGIYNEQYF.

V usage is TRBV5-1 and J usage is TRBJ2-3; 7 nucleotides match TRBD1. The germline gives CDR1 SGHRS, CDR2 YFSETQ. This CDR3 has 14 amino acids. The trim removed 0 bases at V and 9 bases at J, leaving 7 bases unmatched. The CDR3 sequence is CASSLEQGSKTQYF. The CDR3 DNA is TGCGCCAGCAGCTTGGAACAGGGGAGCAAGACGCAGTATTTT.

The chain carries TRBV9 and TRBJ2-7; D possibly corresponds to TRBD1 (6 bases). CDR1 and CDR2 from the germline V gene are SGDLS and YYNGEE. Between the trimmed V and J ends, which lost 0 bases and 1 base, there was a span of 11 bases. The CDR3 has 15 residues. The CDR3 nucleotides read TGTGCCAGCAGCGTAGGCCAGGGGATTTCCTACGAGCAGTACTTC. Translated: CASSVGQGISYEQYF. The complete variable domain, with remaining parts taken from reference TRBV9 and TRBJ2-7, reads DSGVTQTPKHLITATGQRVTLRCSPRSGDLSVYWYQQSLDQGLQFLIQYYNGEERAKGNILERFSAQQFPDLHSELNLSSLELGDSALYFCASSVGQGISYEQYFGPGTRLTVT.

The gene calls are TRBV10-2 and TRBJ1-2, with 8 positions matching TRBD1. Germline values: CDR1 WSHSY, CDR2 SAAADI. The V and J ends lost 6 bases and 3 bases, in that order; junction bases with no gene match: 6. The CDR3 extends over 14 amino acids. CDR3 region: CASRSGGADYGYTF. The CDR3 bases are TGCGCCAGCAGGTCAGGGGGCGCGGACTATGGCTACACCTTC.

This chain joins TRBV7-3 and TRBJ2-1; no firm D call. The CDR3 runs 12 residues. The germline CDR1 and CDR2 sequences are SGHTA and FQGTGA. V lost 1 base, J lost 6 bases, and 4 bases lay in between. The CDR3 protein is CASSLIPNEQFF. The CDR3 nucleotides read TGTGCCAGCAGCTTAATCCCCAATGAGCAGTTCTTC.